The next 12 T cell receptor beta chains were all read from a single sample in a study of identical twins. TCRdb fed the 5' RACE reads into MiXCR, producing one record per CDR3 protein. In the table there are 1.5 million to 2 million distinct CDR3 sequences, 25% to 35% of which are singletons. Sample: cord blood. The receptors were gathered from a newborn girl in good health.

This clonotype was observed a few times. The chain combines TRBV27 with TRBJ2-4; 11 bases match TRBD2. The tail of the sequence fits TRBJ2-7 better, so the J call may be wrong. Per germline, CDR1 MNHEY and CDR2 SMNVEV (reference sequence). This CDR3 comprises 14 residues. CDR3 bases: TGTGCCAGCAGTTCCAGACTAGCGGGATACGAGCAGTACTTC. It codes for CASSSRLAGYEQYF.

The chain uses TRBV4-2 and TRBJ2-3; 11 positions match TRBD1. The germline gives CDR1 LGHNA, CDR2 YNFKEQ. This CDR3 has 17 amino acids. Trimming at V came to 0 bases and at J to 4 bases, leaving 6 bases not matched to a gene. DNA of the CDR3: TGTGCCAGCAGCCAAGATCGGGGACAGGGGGTAGCAGATACGCAGTATTTT. Translated, it gives CASSQDRGQGVADTQYF.

This clonotype was found a few times. The genes are TRBV10-3 and TRBJ1-5, with 8 positions matching TRBD1. The CDR3 consists of 13 residues. After removal of 9 bases from V and 4 bases from J, the junction contained 5 bases not matched to a gene. In germline, CDR1 is ENHRY, CDR2 SYGVKD. The chain's CDR3 is CAICRGQNQPQHF. CDR3 DNA sequence: TGTGCCATTTGCAGGGGGCAGAATCAGCCCCAGCATTTT.

This clonotype turned up a few times. V gene TRBV6-2 or TRBV6-3 combines with J gene TRBJ2-3; TRBD1 aligns across 11 bases. The germline CDR1 and CDR2 sequences are MNHEY and SVGEGT. Trimming took 1 base from V and 5 from J; bases not matched to a gene: 5. There are 16 residues in the CDR3. The CDR3 DNA reads TGTGCCAGCAGTTACTGGGACAGGGGGTTTGGAGATACGCAGTATTTT. Translating gives CASSYWDRGFGDTQYF.

CDR3 nucleotides: TGTGCCAGCAGCTTGGGGGGCCAGGGGGTGTGGAATGAGCAGTACTTC. Translation: CASSLGGQGVWNEQYF. The chain links TRBV5-5 to TRBJ2-7, with 7 bases fitting TRBD1. V was pared by 0 bases and J by 7 bases, with 13 bases of the junction left unmatched. CDR1 SGHKS and CDR2 YYEKEE come from the germline V gene (reference sequence). The CDR3 loop spans 16 amino acids. Based on the CDR3 plus reference TRBV5-5 and TRBJ2-7, the full variable domain is DAGVTQSPTHLIKTRGQQVTLRCSPISGHKSVSWYQQVLGQGPQFIFQYYEKEERGRGNFPDRFSARQFPNYSSELNVNALLLGDSALYLCASSLGGQGVWNEQYFGPGTRLTVT.

This clonotype was seen many times. The rearrangement links TRBV12-3 or TRBV12-4 to TRBJ2-7; D ambiguous. This CDR3 is built from 9 residues. V was trimmed by 10 bases and J by 4 bases, leaving 5 bases between them. CDR3 protein: CATLYEQYF. CDR3 coding DNA: TGTGCCACCCTGTACGAGCAGTACTTC.

This clonotype appeared a few times. This chain uses TRBV6-5 with TRBJ2-1; D remains ambiguous. This CDR3 is built from 13 residues. CDR1 and CDR2 from the germline V gene are MNHEY and SVGAGI. Trimming took 6 bases from V and 6 from J, leaving 12 bases between them. The CDR3, as DNA: TGTGCCAGCAGCCGCGGACGCCGCAATGAGCAGTTCTTC. The encoded protein is CASSRGRRNEQFF.

This clonotype showed up just a few times. J is TRBJ2-3 and V is TRBV28, with TRBD1 matching 10 bases. Per the germline V gene, CDR1 is MDHEN and CDR2 is SYDVKM. CDR3 length equals 16 residues. V lost 4 bases and J lost 1; bases outside the gene matches: 5. CDR3 coding DNA: TGTGCCAGCAGTTCCCAGGACAGGGGGGGCACAGATACGCAGTATTTT. This sequence encodes CASSSQDRGGTDTQYF.

This clonotype has just a few counts. The chain is built from TRBV28 and TRBJ1-2; no reliable D call. Germline V gives CDR1 MDHEN, CDR2 SYDVKM. This CDR3 region has 17 residues. V was clipped by 7 bases and J by 4 bases, with 25 bases between them. The CDR3 bases are TGTGCCAGCAACGTCTACAACAGAGCCTCCCCCCTCTATGGCTACACCTTC. Residues: CASNVYNRASPLYGYTF.

The genes are TRBV2 and TRBJ2-1; D unclear. From germline, CDR1 is SNHLY and CDR2 FYNNEI. The length of the CDR3 is 9 residues. The CDR3 loop is CVFGSEQFF. CDR3 coding DNA: TGTGTATTTGGATCGGAGCAGTTCTTC.

This sequence joins TRBV4-1 and TRBJ2-1, with 11 bases that match TRBD2. The assigned J gene may be wrong: the sequence end matches TRBJ2-7 better. The CDR3 runs 20 residues. Germline V gene sequence: CDR1 MGHRA, CDR2 YSYEKL. The CDR3 loop reads CASSQDPNSGGAISYNEQYF. CDR3 coding DNA: TGCGCCAGCAGCCAAGATCCCAATAGCGGGGGGGCTATATCCTACAATGAGCAGTACTTC.

A few counts support this clonotype. V gene TRBV18 combines with J gene TRBJ2-7; D is uncertain. This CDR3 comprises 13 residues. The germline V gene encodes CDR1 KGHSH and CDR2 LQKENI. Trimming left V 2 bases short and J 2 bases short, with 7 bases between. The CDR3 loop reads CASSPKDTYEQYF. In nucleotides, the CDR3 is TGTGCCAGCTCACCAAAAGACACCTACGAGCAGTACTTC. Together with reference TRBV18 and TRBJ2-7, the CDR3 gives the full variable domain: NAGVMQNPRHLVRRRGQEARLRCSPMKGHSHVYWYRQLPEEGLKFMVYLQKENIIDESGMPKERFSAEFPKEGPSILRIQQVVRGDSAAYFCASSPKDTYEQYFGPGTRLTVT.